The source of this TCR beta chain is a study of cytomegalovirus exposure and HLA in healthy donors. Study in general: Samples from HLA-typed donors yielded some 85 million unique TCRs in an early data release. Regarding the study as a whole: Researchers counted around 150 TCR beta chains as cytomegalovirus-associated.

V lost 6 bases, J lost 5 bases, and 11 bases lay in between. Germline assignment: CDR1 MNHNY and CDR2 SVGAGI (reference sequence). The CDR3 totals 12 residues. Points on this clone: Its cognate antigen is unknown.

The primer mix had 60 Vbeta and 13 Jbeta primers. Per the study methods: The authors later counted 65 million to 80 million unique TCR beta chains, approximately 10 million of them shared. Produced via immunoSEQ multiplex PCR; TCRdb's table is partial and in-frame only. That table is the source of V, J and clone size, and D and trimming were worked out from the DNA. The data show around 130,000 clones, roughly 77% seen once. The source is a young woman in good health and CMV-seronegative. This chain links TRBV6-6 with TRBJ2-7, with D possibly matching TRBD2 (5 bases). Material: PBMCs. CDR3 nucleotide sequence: TGTGCCAGCAGCTGGGTGGGAGACGAGCAGTACTTC. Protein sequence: CASSWVGDEQYF.